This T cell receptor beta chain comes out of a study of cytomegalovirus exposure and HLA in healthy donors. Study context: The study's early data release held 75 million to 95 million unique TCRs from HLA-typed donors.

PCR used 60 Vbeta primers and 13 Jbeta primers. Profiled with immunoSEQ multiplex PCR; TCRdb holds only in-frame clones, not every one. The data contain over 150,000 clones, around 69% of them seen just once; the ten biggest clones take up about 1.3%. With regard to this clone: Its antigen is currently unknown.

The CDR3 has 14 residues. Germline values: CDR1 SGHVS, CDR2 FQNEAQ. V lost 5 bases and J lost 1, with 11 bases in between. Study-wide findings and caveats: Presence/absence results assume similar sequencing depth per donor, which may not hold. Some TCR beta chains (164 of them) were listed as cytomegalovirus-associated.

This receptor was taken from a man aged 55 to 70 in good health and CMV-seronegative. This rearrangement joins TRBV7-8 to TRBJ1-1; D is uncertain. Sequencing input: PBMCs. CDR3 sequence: CASSPGEWNTEAFF. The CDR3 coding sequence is TGTGCCAGCAGCCCAGGTGAGTGGAACACTGAAGCTTTCTTT. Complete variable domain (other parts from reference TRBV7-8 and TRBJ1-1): GAGVSQSPRYKVAKRGQDVALRCDPISGHVSLFWYQQALGQGPEFLTYFQNEAQLDKSGLPSDRFFAERPEGSVSTLKIQRTQQEDSAVYLCASSPGEWNTEAFFGQGTRLTVV.